These 15 T cell receptor beta chains originate from one sample sequenced in a study of Tregs in tolerant kidney transplant recipients. Only in-frame clones appear in the TCRdb table, and some are missing; sequencing was by immunoSEQ multiplex PCR. This sample has tens of thousands of clones; roughly nine tenths occur once, and the top ten carry around 4.5%. The sample was CD8+ T cells from blood. These receptors all stem from a human donor in good health.

The V gene is TRBV4-1, the J gene TRBJ2-3; weak D call: TRBD2 (6 bases). Trimming left V 0 bases short and J 4 bases short, with 8 bases between. The CDR3 runs 14 residues. Germline V lookup: CDR1 MGHRA, CDR2 YSYEKL. This CDR3 reads CASSQDPGADTQYF. DNA of the CDR3: TGCGCCAGCAGCCAAGATCCGGGAGCAGATACGCAGTATTTT.

The CDR3 loop reads CASSTSGGRNQPQHF. The CDR3 coding sequence is TGTGCCAGCAGTACGTCTGGGGGGCGCAATCAGCCCCAGCATTTT. The chain combines TRBV27 with TRBJ1-5, with D possibly being TRBD1 (6 bases). Trimming removed 5 bases from V and 2 bases from J, with 13 bases in between. CDR1 and CDR2 (germline): MNHEY, SMNVEV (reference sequence). This CDR3 is built from 15 residues.

The chain is built from TRBV6-6 and TRBJ1-5; 7 bases align to TRBD1. Germline V gene lookup returns CDR1 MNHNY and CDR2 SVGAGI (reference sequence). V shed 5 bases and J 6 bases; nucleotides not matched to a gene: 10. The CDR3 has 15 amino acids. The CDR3 bases are TGTGCCAGCAGTCCAACAGACAGGGAGGCTCAGCCCCAGCATTTT. This translates into CASSPTDREAQPQHF.

V usage is TRBV6-1 and J usage is TRBJ1-5; D is unresolved. The V gene lost 4 bases and the J gene lost 2 bases, with 18 bases spanning the gap. Germline V gene lookup returns CDR1 MNHNS and CDR2 SASEGT. The CDR3 consists of 17 residues. Written as DNA, the CDR3 is TGTGCCAGCAGTGTCAACAGCTTCCCACCTGGCAATCAGCCCCAGCATTTT. Protein sequence: CASSVNSFPPGNQPQHF.

Only one count was recorded for this clone. In DNA form, the CDR3 reads TGTGCCAGCAGCTCCGCCCAGCTAGGCCAGGGGAACTATGGCTACACCTTC. This translates into CASSSAQLGQGNYGYTF. V usage is TRBV11-2 and J usage is TRBJ1-2; maybe TRBD1 (6 bases). Germline V gene sequence: CDR1 SGHAT, CDR2 FQNNGV. V shed 4 bases and J shed 2 bases, with 20 bases lying between them. The CDR3 sequence is 17 residues long.

The gene calls are TRBV11-2 and TRBJ1-3; the D gene is possibly TRBD1 (5 bases). Germline-derived CDR1 and CDR2 are SGHAT and FQNNGV. The CDR3 has 14 amino acids. V lost 4 bases and J lost 2, with 9 bases in between. The chain's CDR3 is CASSYMGPGNTIYF. Here the CDR3 DNA reads TGTGCCAGCAGCTATATGGGACCTGGAAACACCATATATTTT.

The J gene is TRBJ1-1, the V gene TRBV30, with D perhaps TRBD1 (5 bases). V lost 3 bases, J lost 1 base, and 12 bases lay in between. Germline loops: CDR1 GTSNPN, CDR2 SVGIG (reference sequence). This CDR3 comprises 14 residues. As DNA, the CDR3 is TGTGCCTGGAGGAAGTCAGGGAGGAACACTGAAGCTTTCTTT. This sequence encodes CAWRKSGRNTEAFF.

The CDR3 loop is CASSHRDDTEAFF. CDR3 in DNA: TGTGCCAGCTCTCACAGGGATGACACTGAAGCTTTCTTT. J is TRBJ1-1 and V is TRBV6-1, with D perhaps TRBD1 (6 bases). This CDR3 has 13 amino acids. V gave up 8 bases and J gave up 3 bases, with 13 bases separating them. Germline values: CDR1 MNHNS, CDR2 SASEGT.

This sequence joins TRBV7-9 and TRBJ2-7; the match to TRBD2 covers 7 bases. Per the germline V gene, CDR1 is SEHNR and CDR2 is FQNEAQ (reference sequence). Trimming at V came to 3 bases and at J to 2 bases, leaving 4 bases not matched to a gene. There are 14 residues in the CDR3. CDR3 sequence: CASSLGGGPYEQYF. The CDR3, as DNA: TGTGCCAGCAGCTTGGGGGGAGGGCCCTACGAGCAGTACTTC.

The chain is built from TRBV27 and TRBJ2-7, with D unresolved. Germline V gene data show CDR1 as MNHEY and CDR2 as SMNVEV (reference sequence). The V and J ends lost 0 bases and 3 bases respectively, with 9 bases between them. The CDR3 consists of 14 residues. CDR3 bases: TGTGCCAGCAGTTTATCGTGGGGAAACTACGAGCAGTACTTC. Encoded protein: CASSLSWGNYEQYF.

The J gene is TRBJ2-4, the V gene TRBV5-4; 8 nucleotides match TRBD2. The V and J ends lost 4 bases and 2 bases, in that order; junction bases with no gene match: 5. The CDR3 is 15 amino acids. In germline, CDR1 is SGHNT, CDR2 YYREEE (reference sequence). The CDR3 nucleotides read TGTGCCAGCAGCATGGGCGGGGGGTCCAAAAACATTCAGTACTTC. Translating gives CASSMGGGSKNIQYF.

The chain uses TRBV9 and TRBJ1-2; D gene unclear. Trimming shortened V by 4 bases and J by 2 bases, and 12 bases separated the two germline ends. Germline CDR1 is SGDLS and CDR2 is YYNGEE. The CDR3 runs 14 residues. The CDR3: CASSPSDGNYGYTF. CDR3 nucleotides: TGTGCCAGCAGCCCTTCCGACGGGAACTATGGCTACACCTTC. The full variable domain, in which reference TRBV9 and TRBJ1-2 provide the parts outside the CDR3, is DSGVTQTPKHLITATGQRVTLRCSPRSGDLSVYWYQQSLDQGLQFLIQYYNGEERAKGNILERFSAQQFPDLHSELNLSSLELGDSALYFCASSPSDGNYGYTFGSGTRLTVV.

The count of this clone is one. This chain uses TRBV2 with TRBJ1-4, with D perhaps TRBD1 (5 bases). V lost 6 bases to trimming and J lost 6 bases, with 11 bases between them. The CDR3 covers 13 residues. Germline loops: CDR1 SNHLY, CDR2 FYNNEI. DNA for the CDR3: TGTGCCAGCAGGGGGCTGGGGCATGAAAAACTGTTTTTT. This codes for CASRGLGHEKLFF.

The CDR3 DNA sequence: TGTGCCAGCAGCTCAACGACAGGCGGCTATGGCACAGATACGCAGTATTTT. It encodes CASSSTTGGYGTDTQYF. The V call is TRBV7-6, the J call TRBJ2-3; possible D gene TRBD1, 6 bases. The germline gives CDR1 SGHVS, CDR2 FNYEAQ. V shed 4 bases and J shed 1 base, with 18 bases lying between them. This CDR3 has 17 residues.

The J gene is TRBJ2-7, the V gene TRBV5-1; the D gene is possibly TRBD1 (6 bases). Germline values: CDR1 SGHRS, CDR2 YFSETQ. Trimming pared 0 bases from V and 5 bases from J, leaving 15 bases between. The CDR3 has 15 amino acids. The CDR3 is CASSLAFGRGHEQYF. The DNA for the CDR3 is TGCGCCAGCAGCTTGGCCTTTGGCAGGGGACACGAGCAGTACTTC.